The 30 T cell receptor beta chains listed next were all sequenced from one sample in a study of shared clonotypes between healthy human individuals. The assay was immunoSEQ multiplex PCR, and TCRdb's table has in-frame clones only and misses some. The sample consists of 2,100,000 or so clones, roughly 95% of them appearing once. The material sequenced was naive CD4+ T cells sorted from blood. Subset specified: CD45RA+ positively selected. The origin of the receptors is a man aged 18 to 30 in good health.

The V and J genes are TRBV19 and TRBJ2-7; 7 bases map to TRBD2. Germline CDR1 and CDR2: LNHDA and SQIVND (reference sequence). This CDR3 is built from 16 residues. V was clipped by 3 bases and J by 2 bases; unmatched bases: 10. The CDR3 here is CASSMCIRGLAYEQYF. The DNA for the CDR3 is TGTGCCAGTAGTATGTGTATCCGAGGACTAGCCTACGAGCAGTACTTC.

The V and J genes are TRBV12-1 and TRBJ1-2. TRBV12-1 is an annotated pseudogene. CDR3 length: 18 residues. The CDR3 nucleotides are TGTGCCAGCAGCTTTGCTCTTCATAACTGTTCTCGATCTATGGGCTACACCTTC. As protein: CASSFALHNCSRSMGYTF.

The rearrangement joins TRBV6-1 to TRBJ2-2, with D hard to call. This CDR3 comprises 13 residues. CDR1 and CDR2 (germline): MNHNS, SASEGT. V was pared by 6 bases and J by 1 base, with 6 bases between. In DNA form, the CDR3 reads TGTGCCAGCAGCCTGCTGAACACCGGGGAGCTGTTTTTT. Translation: CASSLLNTGELFF.

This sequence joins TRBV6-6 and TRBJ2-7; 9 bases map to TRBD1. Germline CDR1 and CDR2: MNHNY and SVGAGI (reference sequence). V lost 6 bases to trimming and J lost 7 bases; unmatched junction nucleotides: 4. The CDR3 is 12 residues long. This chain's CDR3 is CASSRTGEEQYF. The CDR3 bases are TGTGCCAGCAGCCGGACAGGGGAAGAGCAGTACTTC.

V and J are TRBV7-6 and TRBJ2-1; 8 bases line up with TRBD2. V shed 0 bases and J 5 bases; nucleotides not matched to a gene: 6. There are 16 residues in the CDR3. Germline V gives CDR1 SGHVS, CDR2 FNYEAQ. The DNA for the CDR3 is TGTGCCAGCAGCTTAGCCGGGGCGGGGGGCCACAATGAGCAGTTCTTC. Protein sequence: CASSLAGAGGHNEQFF.

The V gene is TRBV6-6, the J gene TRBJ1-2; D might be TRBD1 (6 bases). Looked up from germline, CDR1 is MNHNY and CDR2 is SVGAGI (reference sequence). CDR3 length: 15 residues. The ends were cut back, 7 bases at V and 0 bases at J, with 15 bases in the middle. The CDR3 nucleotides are TGTGCCAGCAAAATGCGGGACACTTCTAACTATGGCTACACCTTC. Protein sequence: CASKMRDTSNYGYTF.

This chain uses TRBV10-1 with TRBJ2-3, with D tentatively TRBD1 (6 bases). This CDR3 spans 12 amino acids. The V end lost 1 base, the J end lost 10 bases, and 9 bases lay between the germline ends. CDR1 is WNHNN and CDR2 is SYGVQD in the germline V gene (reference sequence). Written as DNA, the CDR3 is TGCGCCAGCAGTGAGTTACAGGGCGCGCAGTATTTT. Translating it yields CASSELQGAQYF.

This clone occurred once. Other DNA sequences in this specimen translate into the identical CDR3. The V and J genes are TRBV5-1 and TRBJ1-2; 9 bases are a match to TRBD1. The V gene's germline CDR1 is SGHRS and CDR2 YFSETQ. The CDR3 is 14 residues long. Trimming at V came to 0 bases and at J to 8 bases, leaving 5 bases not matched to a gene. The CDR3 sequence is CASSLERTGDGYTF. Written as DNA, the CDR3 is TGCGCCAGCAGCTTGGAAAGGACAGGGGACGGCTACACCTTC.

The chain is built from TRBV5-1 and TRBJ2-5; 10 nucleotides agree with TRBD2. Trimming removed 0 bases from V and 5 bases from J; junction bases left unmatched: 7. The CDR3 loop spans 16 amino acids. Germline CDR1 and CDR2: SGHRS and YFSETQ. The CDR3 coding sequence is TGCGCCAGCAGCTTGGAGAAGCGGGAGGGCCAGGAGACCCAGTACTTC. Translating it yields CASSLEKREGQETQYF.

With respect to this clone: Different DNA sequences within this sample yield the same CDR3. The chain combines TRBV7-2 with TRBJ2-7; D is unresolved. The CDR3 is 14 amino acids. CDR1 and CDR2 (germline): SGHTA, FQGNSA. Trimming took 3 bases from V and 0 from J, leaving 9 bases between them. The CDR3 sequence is CASSLPGLSYEQYF. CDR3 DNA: TGTGCCAGCAGCTTGCCGGGCCTCTCCTACGAGCAGTACTTC.

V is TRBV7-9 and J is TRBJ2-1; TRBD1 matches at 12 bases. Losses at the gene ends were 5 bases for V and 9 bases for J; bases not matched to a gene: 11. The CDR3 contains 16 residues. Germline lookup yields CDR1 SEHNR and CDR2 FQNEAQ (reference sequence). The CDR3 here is CASSGEVRDRGLEQFF. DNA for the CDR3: TGTGCCAGCAGCGGTGAGGTCCGGGACAGGGGGCTTGAGCAGTTCTTC.

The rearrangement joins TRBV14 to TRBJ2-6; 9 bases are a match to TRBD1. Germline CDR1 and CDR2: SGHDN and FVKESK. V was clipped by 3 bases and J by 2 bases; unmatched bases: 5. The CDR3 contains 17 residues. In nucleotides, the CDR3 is TGTGCCAGCAGCCAGCCGGGACAGGGTGCTGGGGCCAACGTCCTGACTTTC. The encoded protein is CASSQPGQGAGANVLTF.

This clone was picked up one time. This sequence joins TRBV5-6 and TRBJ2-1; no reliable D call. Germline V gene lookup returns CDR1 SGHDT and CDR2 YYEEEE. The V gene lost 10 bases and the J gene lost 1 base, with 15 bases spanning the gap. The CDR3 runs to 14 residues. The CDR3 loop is CAGHSILSYNEQFF. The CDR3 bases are TGTGCCGGCCACAGCATCCTATCCTACAATGAGCAGTTCTTC.

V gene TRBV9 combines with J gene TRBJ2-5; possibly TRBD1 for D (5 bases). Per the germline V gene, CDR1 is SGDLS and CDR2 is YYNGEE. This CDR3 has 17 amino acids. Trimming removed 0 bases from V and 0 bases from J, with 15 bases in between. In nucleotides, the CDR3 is TGTGCCAGCAGCGTAGCGGCTCGGTCAGGGCACCAAGAGACCCAGTACTTC. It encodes CASSVAARSGHQETQYF.

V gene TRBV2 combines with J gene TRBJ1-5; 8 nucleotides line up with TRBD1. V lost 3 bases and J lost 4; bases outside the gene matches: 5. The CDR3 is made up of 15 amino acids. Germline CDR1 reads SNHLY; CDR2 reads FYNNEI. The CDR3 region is CASSDRGLRNQPQHF. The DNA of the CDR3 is TGTGCCAGCAGTGACAGGGGGCTAAGGAATCAGCCCCAGCATTTT.

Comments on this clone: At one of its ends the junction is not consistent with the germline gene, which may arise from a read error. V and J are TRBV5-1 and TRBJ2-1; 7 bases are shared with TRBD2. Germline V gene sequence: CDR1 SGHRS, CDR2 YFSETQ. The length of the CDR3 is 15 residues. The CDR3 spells CASRLGGTLDTTQFF. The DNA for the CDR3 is TGCGCCAGCAGATTGGGGGGGACCCTTGACACAACACAGTTCTTC.

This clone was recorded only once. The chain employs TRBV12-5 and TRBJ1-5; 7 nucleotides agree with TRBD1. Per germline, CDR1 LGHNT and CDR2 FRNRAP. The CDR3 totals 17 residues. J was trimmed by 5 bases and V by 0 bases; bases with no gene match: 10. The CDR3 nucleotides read TGTGCTAGTGGTTTGGTACTGAAGGACAGGACGGATCAGCCCCAGCATTTT. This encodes CASGLVLKDRTDQPQHF.

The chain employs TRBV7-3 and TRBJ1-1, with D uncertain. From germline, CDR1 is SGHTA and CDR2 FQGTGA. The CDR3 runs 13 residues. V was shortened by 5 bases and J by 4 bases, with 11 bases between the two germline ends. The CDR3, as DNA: TGTGCCAGCAGCCTCAGTTGGGCCACTGAAGCTTTCTTT. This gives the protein CASSLSWATEAFF.

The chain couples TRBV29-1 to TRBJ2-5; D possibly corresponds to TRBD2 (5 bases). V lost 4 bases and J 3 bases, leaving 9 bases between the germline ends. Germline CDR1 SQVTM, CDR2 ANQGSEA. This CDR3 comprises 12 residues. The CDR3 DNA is TGCAGCGTTGCGCTAGCCAAAGAGACCCAGTACTTC. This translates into CSVALAKETQYF.

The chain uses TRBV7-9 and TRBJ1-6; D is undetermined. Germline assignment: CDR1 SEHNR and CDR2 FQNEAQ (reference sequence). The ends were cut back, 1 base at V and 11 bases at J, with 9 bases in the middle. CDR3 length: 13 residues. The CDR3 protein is CASSLEAQTPLHF. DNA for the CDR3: TGTGCCAGCAGCTTAGAGGCGCAAACACCCCTCCACTTT.

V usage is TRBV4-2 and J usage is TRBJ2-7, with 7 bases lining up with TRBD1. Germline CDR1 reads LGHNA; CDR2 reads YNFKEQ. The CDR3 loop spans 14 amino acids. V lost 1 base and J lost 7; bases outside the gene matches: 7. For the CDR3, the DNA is TGTGCCAGCAGCCAAGGGGACAGTAGGCGGGAGCAGTACTTC. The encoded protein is CASSQGDSRREQYF.

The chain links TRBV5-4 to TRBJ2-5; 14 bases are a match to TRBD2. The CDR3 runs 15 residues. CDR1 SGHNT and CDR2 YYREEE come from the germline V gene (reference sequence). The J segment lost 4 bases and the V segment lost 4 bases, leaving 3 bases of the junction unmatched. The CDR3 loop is CASSGTSGGAETQYF. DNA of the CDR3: TGTGCCAGCAGCGGGACTAGCGGGGGAGCAGAGACCCAGTACTTC. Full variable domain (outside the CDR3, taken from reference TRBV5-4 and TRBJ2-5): ETGVTQSPTHLIKTRGQQVTLRCSSQSGHNTVSWYQQALGQGPQFIFQYYREEENGRGNFPPRFSGLQFPNYSSELNVNALELDDSALYLCASSGTSGGAETQYFGPGTRLLVL.

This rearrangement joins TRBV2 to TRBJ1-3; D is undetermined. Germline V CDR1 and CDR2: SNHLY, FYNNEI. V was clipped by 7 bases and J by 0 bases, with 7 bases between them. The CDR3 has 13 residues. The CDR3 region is CASKQDSGNTIYF. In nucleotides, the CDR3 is TGTGCCAGCAAGCAAGACTCTGGAAACACCATATATTTT.

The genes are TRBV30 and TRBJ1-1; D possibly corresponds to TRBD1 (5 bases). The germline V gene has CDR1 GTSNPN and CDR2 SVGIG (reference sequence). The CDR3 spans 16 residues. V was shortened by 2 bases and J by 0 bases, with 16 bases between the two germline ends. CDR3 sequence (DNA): TGTGCCTGGAGTCGGGGCCCCGGGACGGTGAACACTGAAGCTTTCTTT. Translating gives CAWSRGPGTVNTEAFF. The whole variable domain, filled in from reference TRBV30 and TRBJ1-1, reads SQTIHQWPATLVQPVGSPLSLECTVEGTSNPNLYWYRQAAGRGLQLLFYSVGIGQISSEVPQNLSASRPQDRQFILSSKKLLLSDSGFYLCAWSRGPGTVNTEAFFGQGTRLTVV.

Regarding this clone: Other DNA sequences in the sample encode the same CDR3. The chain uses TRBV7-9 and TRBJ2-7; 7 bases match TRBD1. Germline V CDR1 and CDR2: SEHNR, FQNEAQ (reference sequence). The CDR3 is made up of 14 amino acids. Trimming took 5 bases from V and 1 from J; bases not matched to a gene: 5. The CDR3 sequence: CASSLDRVSYEQYF. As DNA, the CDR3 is TGTGCCAGCAGCCTTGACAGGGTATCCTACGAGCAGTACTTC.

The DNA of the CDR3 is TGCGCCAGCAGCTTGGACTCCGGGACCAAAGGCTACGAGCAGTACTTC. Translation: CASSLDSGTKGYEQYF. The chain links TRBV5-1 to TRBJ2-7; D may correspond to TRBD1 or TRBD2 (5 bases each). Trimming removed 0 bases from V and 3 bases from J, with 16 bases in between. This CDR3 spans 16 amino acids. Germline CDR1 is SGHRS and CDR2 is YFSETQ.

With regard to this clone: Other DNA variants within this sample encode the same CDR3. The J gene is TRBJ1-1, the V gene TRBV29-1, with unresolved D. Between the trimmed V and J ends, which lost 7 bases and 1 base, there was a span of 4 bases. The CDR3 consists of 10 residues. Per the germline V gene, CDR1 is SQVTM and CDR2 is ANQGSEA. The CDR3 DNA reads TGCAGCGCTGCGAACACTGAAGCTTTCTTT. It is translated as CSAANTEAFF.

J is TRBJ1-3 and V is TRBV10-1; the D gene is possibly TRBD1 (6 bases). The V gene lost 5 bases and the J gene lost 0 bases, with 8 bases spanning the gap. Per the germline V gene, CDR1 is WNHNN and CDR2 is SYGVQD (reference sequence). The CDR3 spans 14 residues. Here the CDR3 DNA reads TGCGCCAGCAGTCAGGGGCTCTCTGGAAACACCATATATTTT. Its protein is CASSQGLSGNTIYF.

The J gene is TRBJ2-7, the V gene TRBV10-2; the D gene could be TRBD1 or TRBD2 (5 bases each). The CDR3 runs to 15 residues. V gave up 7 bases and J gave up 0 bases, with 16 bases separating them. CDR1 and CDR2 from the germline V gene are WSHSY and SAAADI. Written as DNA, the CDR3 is TGCGCCAGCACCCATGGGAACGGGGCCTCCTACGAGCAGTACTTC. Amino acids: CASTHGNGASYEQYF.

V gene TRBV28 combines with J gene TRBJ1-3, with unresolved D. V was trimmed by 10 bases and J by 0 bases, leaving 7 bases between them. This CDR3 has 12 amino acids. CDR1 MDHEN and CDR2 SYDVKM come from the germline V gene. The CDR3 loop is CATAISGNTIYF. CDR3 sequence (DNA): TGTGCCACGGCCATCTCTGGAAACACCATATATTTT.